The 20 T cell receptor beta chains below come from one sample, sequenced in a study of blood T cells in healthy people across ages. Primers used in a second PCR of roughly 6 to 11 cycles were a sample-barcoded 5' primer and a J-beta primer mix. Via MiXCR, TCRdb re-called the 5' RACE reads, giving one row per CDR3 protein. This sample yields 1.5 million to 1.8 million distinct CDR3 sequences, of which about 42% are seen a single time; less than 5% belongs to the top ten. Sequenced sample: blood. The receptors originated from a woman under 30 in good health.

This clonotype was seen only a few times. The chain links TRBV7-2 to TRBJ2-1, with unresolved D. V was shortened by 1 base and J by 6 bases, with 16 bases between the two germline ends. Germline values: CDR1 SGHTA, CDR2 FQGNSA. The CDR3 totals 16 residues. The CDR3 is CASSLVFAPEVNEQFF. The CDR3 nucleotides are TGTGCCAGCAGCTTAGTTTTTGCTCCCGAGGTCAATGAGCAGTTCTTC.

The chain couples TRBV4-2 to TRBJ1-5; 10 bases are a match to TRBD1. Trimming removed 1 base from V and 5 bases from J; junction bases left unmatched: 2. Germline V gene sequence: CDR1 LGHNA, CDR2 YNFKEQ. The CDR3 length is 15 residues. As DNA, the CDR3 is TGTGCCAGCAGCCAAGTTGGGACAGGGGATCAGCCCCAGCATTTT. Its translation is CASSQVGTGDQPQHF.

There are a few counts of this clonotype. The genes are TRBV6-2 or TRBV6-3 and TRBJ2-5; TRBD2 matches 12 bases. The J call may be incorrect, as the DNA end agrees better with TRBJ2-7. The CDR3 extends over 16 amino acids. Germline V lookup: CDR1 MNHEY, CDR2 SVGEGT. The CDR3 sequence is CASSYSTSGSKYEQYF. The CDR3 bases are TGTGCCAGCAGTTACTCGACTAGCGGGAGTAAGTACGAGCAGTACTTC.

This sequence joins TRBV4-1 and TRBJ1-3; 7 bases fit TRBD1. The germline gives CDR1 MGHRA, CDR2 YSYEKL. This CDR3 is 14 amino acids long. V dropped 6 bases and J dropped 4; count of bases not matched to a gene: 6. CDR3 DNA: TGCGCCAGCAGACCGCCGGGACAGGGAAACACCATATATTTT. Its protein is CASRPPGQGNTIYF.

This clonotype turned up a few times. The rearrangement links TRBV6-7 to TRBJ2-3, with TRBD2 matching over 10 bases. TRBV6-7 is flagged as an ORF with uncertain function. The CDR3 extends over 16 amino acids. V trimming: 5 bases; J trimming: 2 bases; junction bases outside the gene matches: 7. CDR3 nucleotides: TGTGCCAGCAGTCCGAGACTAGCGGGTTTCACAGATACGCAGTATTTT. Its translation is CASSPRLAGFTDTQYF.

CDR3 sequence (DNA): TGTGCTAGTGGTTTGGTAAGGAGGGGCTACGAGCAGTACTTC. Residues: CASGLVRRGYEQYF. This chain joins TRBV12-5 and TRBJ2-7, with a weak D call TRBD2 (6 bases). The ends were cut back, 0 bases at V and 3 bases at J, with 9 bases in the middle. There are 14 residues in the CDR3. Germline V gene lookup returns CDR1 LGHNT and CDR2 FRNRAP.

The CDR3 DNA follows: TGTGCCAGCAGTGGGGCAGGGATAATCCGGAACACTGAAGCTTTCTTT. Translated, it gives CASSGAGIIRNTEAFF. V is TRBV2 and J is TRBJ1-1; D perhaps matches TRBD1 (5 bases). Deletions cut 4 bases from V and 1 base from J, with 16 bases between. The CDR3 length is 16 residues. In germline, CDR1 is SNHLY, CDR2 FYNNEI.

This clonotype was observed a few times. The chain employs TRBV9 and TRBJ2-3; 8 bases are shared with TRBD2. Germline V gene lookup returns CDR1 SGDLS and CDR2 YYNGEE. The CDR3 consists of 15 residues. J lost 2 bases, V lost 3 bases, and 5 bases had no gene match. In nucleotides, the CDR3 is TGTGCCAGCAGCGGGTTAGCGGGACTCACAGATACGCAGTATTTT. Its protein is CASSGLAGLTDTQYF.

The chain employs TRBV29-1 and TRBJ2-7; D not resolved. This CDR3 has 12 residues. Trimming stripped 7 bases from V and 0 bases from J, with 10 bases between. The V gene's germline CDR1 is SQVTM and CDR2 ANQGSEA. The CDR3 region is CSAGQNSYEQYF. The CDR3 DNA reads as TGCAGCGCCGGGCAAAACTCCTACGAGCAGTACTTC.

V is TRBV3-1 and J is TRBJ1-1, with D maybe TRBD1 (6 bases). Trimming cost V 2 bases and J 1 base, with 11 bases left between them. Germline values: CDR1 LGHDT, CDR2 YNNKEL (reference sequence). The CDR3 is made up of 15 amino acids. The CDR3 region is CASSQLATGNTEAFF. In DNA, the CDR3 is TGTGCCAGCAGCCAATTAGCGACAGGGAACACTGAAGCTTTCTTT. The full variable domain, rest sourced from reference TRBV3-1 and TRBJ1-1, is DTAVSQTPKYLVTQMGNDKSIKCEQNLGHDTMYWYKQDSKKFLKIMFSYNNKELIINETVPNRFSPKSPDKAHLNLHINSLELGDSAVYFCASSQLATGNTEAFFGQGTRLTVV.

The V and J genes are TRBV24-1 and TRBJ2-1; D unclear. The closer fit of TRBJ2-7 to the DNA end suggests the J call may be wrong. The CDR3 is 16 amino acids. Germline CDR1 and CDR2: KGHDR and SFDVKD. CDR3 sequence: CATSDPDTRSYNEQYF. The CDR3 DNA reads as TGTGCCACCAGTGATCCCGACACCCGATCCTACAATGAGCAGTACTTC.

This chain connects TRBV20-1 to TRBJ2-4; D gene ambiguous. The J call is in doubt because the DNA end fits TRBJ2-7 better. This CDR3 region has 13 residues. CDR1 and CDR2 from the germline V gene are DFQATT and SNEGSKA (reference sequence). The CDR3 loop is CSARAGSVYEQYF. The CDR3, as DNA: TGCAGTGCTAGAGCGGGCTCCGTCTACGAGCAGTACTTC.

The gene calls are TRBV4-3 and TRBJ2-5; D might be TRBD1 (5 bases). Germline lookup yields CDR1 LGHNA and CDR2 YSLEER. The CDR3 sequence is 15 residues long. V lost 1 base to trimming and J lost 5 bases, with 14 bases between them. CDR3 sequence reads: CASSQVSRAEETQYF. As DNA, the CDR3 is TGCGCCAGCAGCCAAGTTAGCAGGGCCGAGGAGACCCAGTACTTC.

The J gene is TRBJ2-1, the V gene TRBV20-1; D possibly corresponds to TRBD2 (6 bases). Germline V gene data show CDR1 as DFQATT and CDR2 as SNEGSKA (reference sequence). V was trimmed by 6 bases and J by 13 bases, leaving 25 bases between them. The CDR3 covers 14 residues. CDR3 DNA: TGCAGTGCGCGCAACCGACTAGGGCAAGAGACCCAGTTCTTC. This translates into CSARNRLGQETQFF.

V and J are TRBV27 and TRBJ2-7; maybe TRBD2 (5 bases). The germline CDR1 and CDR2 sequences are MNHEY and SMNVEV (reference sequence). Between the trimmed V and J ends, which lost 2 bases and 4 bases, there was a span of 9 bases. This CDR3 is 13 amino acids long. The CDR3 reads CASSLTDYYEQYF. CDR3 in DNA: TGTGCCAGCAGTTTAACCGACTATTACGAGCAGTACTTC.

The table lists this clonotype with a few counts. The chain is built from TRBV12-3 or TRBV12-4 and TRBJ2-1; 8 bases fit TRBD1. The ends lost 11 bases at V and 3 bases at J; junction bases unmatched: 9. The length of the CDR3 is 14 residues. CDR3 bases: TGTGCCTCCGGGGACAGGACCTTCTACAATGAGCAGTTCTTC. It is translated as CASGDRTFYNEQFF.

To note about this clonotype: The junction departs from the called germline gene at one end, perhaps through a read error. The chain couples TRBV9 to TRBJ1-2, with 8 bases identical to TRBD1. Germline V gives CDR1 SGDLS, CDR2 YYNGEE. The CDR3 contains 13 residues. CDR3 in amino acids: CASSTRTGFGCTF. Written as DNA, the CDR3 is TGTGCCAGTAGCACCCGGACAGGGTTTGGCTGCACCTTC.

As DNA, the CDR3 is TGTGCCAGCAGCGTAGGATCAGGGGACTATGGCTACACCTTC. As protein: CASSVGSGDYGYTF. The chain joins TRBV9 to TRBJ1-2; tentatively, D is TRBD1 (6 bases). The CDR3 consists of 14 residues. V was cut by 0 bases and J by 3 bases, with 9 bases left in between. The germline V gene encodes CDR1 SGDLS and CDR2 YYNGEE.

This clonotype was counted a few times. CDR3 sequence (DNA): TGTGCGTTTGGAGGAGATAATAACTACGAGCAGTACTTC. Protein: CAFGGDNNYEQYF. The chain uses TRBV30 and TRBJ2-4, with a weak D call TRBD2 (5 bases). The J call may be incorrect, as the DNA end agrees better with TRBJ2-7. Germline lookup yields CDR1 GTSNPN and CDR2 SVGIG (reference sequence). The CDR3 runs 13 residues.

This clonotype was seen only a few times. This chain uses TRBV6-5 with TRBJ2-1, with TRBD2 matching over 10 bases. V shed 6 bases and J 0 bases; nucleotides not matched to a gene: 2. Germline CDR1 is MNHEY and CDR2 is SVGAGI. The CDR3 length is 15 residues. This chain's CDR3 is CASRGLAYSYNEQFF. DNA of the CDR3: TGTGCCAGCAGGGGACTAGCGTACTCCTACAATGAGCAGTTCTTC.